Shown below are 30 T cell receptor beta chains from a single sample sequenced in a study of CD8 T cells in Susac syndrome. RNA amounts of about 0.45 to 1 ug underwent reverse transcription with random hexamers. TCRdb re-called the immunoSEQ multiplex PCR reads through MiXCR, storing one row per CDR3 protein. The table shows fewer than 200,000 distinct CDR3 sequences, with about 95% occurring only once. Input material: CD8+ T cells from PBMCs. These receptors all stem from a human donor with multiple sclerosis.

V usage is TRBV6-1 and J usage is TRBJ2-7; 7 bases match TRBD1. Germline V gives CDR1 MNHNS, CDR2 SASEGT. V shed 6 bases, J shed 3 bases, and the junction held 5 bases outside the gene matches. The CDR3 consists of 13 residues. This CDR3 reads CASSMTGSYEQYF. CDR3 sequence (DNA): TGTGCCAGCAGCATGACAGGGAGCTACGAGCAGTACTTC.

CDR3 sequence (DNA): TGTGCCAGCAGCTTAGTGGGGGGCAAACAAGAGACCCAGTACTTC. This codes for CASSLVGGKQETQYF. The gene calls are TRBV11-2 and TRBJ2-5, with D perhaps matching TRBD1 or TRBD2 (6 bases each). The CDR3 totals 15 residues. CDR1 and CDR2 from the germline V gene are SGHAT and FQNNGV. V lost 1 base and J lost 2, with 11 bases in between. Full variable domain (rest looked up from reference TRBV11-2 and TRBJ2-5): EAGVAQSPRYKIIEKRQSVAFWCNPISGHATLYWYQQILGQGPKLLIQFQNNGVVDDSQLPKDRFSAERLKGVDSTLKIQPAKLEDSAVYLCASSLVGGKQETQYFGPGTRLLVL.

The V and J genes are TRBV2 and TRBJ2-1, with D possibly being TRBD1 (6 bases). Germline assignment: CDR1 SNHLY and CDR2 FYNNEI. Trimming removed 8 bases from V and 7 bases from J, with 12 bases in between. The CDR3 loop spans 12 amino acids. The CDR3 sequence: CASLGARNEQFF. The CDR3 nucleotides read TGTGCCAGCCTGGGGGCTCGAAATGAGCAGTTCTTC.

J is TRBJ2-1 and V is TRBV6-6; a possible D gene is TRBD2 (5 bases). CDR3 length: 16 residues. V was clipped by 4 bases and J by 5 bases, with 18 bases between them. Germline lookup yields CDR1 MNHNY and CDR2 SVGAGI (reference sequence). The CDR3 DNA reads as TGTGCCAGCAGTTCCAAAGCGCGAGGGCGGGACAATGAGCAGTTCTTC. This sequence encodes CASSSKARGRDNEQFF.

The chain combines TRBV2 with TRBJ1-3, with D hard to call. This CDR3 is 13 amino acids long. V shed 7 bases and J shed 3 bases, with 10 bases lying between them. The germline CDR1 and CDR2 sequences are SNHLY and FYNNEI. This CDR3 is CASTGRSGNTIYF. The DNA for the CDR3 is TGTGCCAGCACTGGCCGCAGTGGAAACACCATATATTTT.

This clonotype has just a few counts. The chain joins TRBV11-2 to TRBJ2-1, with 13 bases aligning to TRBD2. V was pared by 5 bases and J by 7 bases, with 17 bases of the junction left unmatched. The CDR3 totals 19 residues. Germline V gene lookup returns CDR1 SGHAT and CDR2 FQNNGV. The CDR3 sequence: CASSPPPGLAGTARNEQFF. The DNA of the CDR3 is TGTGCCAGCAGCCCACCCCCGGGACTAGCGGGAACCGCCAGGAATGAGCAGTTCTTC.

This clonotype was counted a single time. DNA for the CDR3: TGTGCCAGCAGTGCAACTTATGGACAGGGGAGACTCTATGGCTACACCTTC. Translated: CASSATYGQGRLYGYTF. The rearrangement uses TRBV27 and TRBJ1-2, with 9 nucleotides matching TRBD1. The CDR3 extends over 17 amino acids. J lost 4 bases, V lost 5 bases, and 14 bases had no gene match. CDR1 is MNHEY and CDR2 is SMNVEV in the germline V gene (reference sequence).

This clonotype has a single count. This chain joins TRBV12-3 or TRBV12-4 and TRBJ2-5, with D perhaps TRBD2 (6 bases). With 5 bases removed from V and 2 bases from J, the gap between germline ends came to 9 bases. The CDR3 loop spans 13 amino acids. The CDR3 DNA sequence: TGTGCCAGCAGTCGGGACTGGCAAGAGACCCAGTACTTC. Its protein product is CASSRDWQETQYF.

This sequence joins TRBV6-1 and TRBJ2-7, with D tentatively TRBD2 (6 bases). The CDR3 is 14 residues long. Trimming pared 6 bases from V and 2 bases from J, leaving 14 bases between. Germline CDR1 MNHNS, CDR2 SASEGT. For the CDR3, the DNA is TGTGCCAGCAGCGAACGCGGGACTCCCTACGAGCAGTACTTC. Protein sequence: CASSERGTPYEQYF.

Only one count was recorded for this clonotype. J is TRBJ1-1 and V is TRBV29-1; D gene ambiguous. With 6 bases removed from V and 8 bases from J, the gap between germline ends came to 19 bases. CDR1 is SQVTM, CDR2 ANQGSEA, per germline. The CDR3 spans 13 residues. The CDR3, as DNA: TGCAGCGTCCTCAAAAGGGCGGGCAGGGAAGCTTTCTTT. As protein: CSVLKRAGREAFF.

V usage is TRBV2 and J usage is TRBJ1-1; D call uncertain. Germline CDR1 and CDR2: SNHLY and FYNNEI. The CDR3 covers 11 residues. The V and J ends lost 10 bases and 7 bases respectively, with 13 bases between them. CDR3 protein: CATTGYNEAFF. The CDR3 DNA reads as TGTGCCACCACGGGCTACAATGAAGCTTTCTTT.

The chain couples TRBV15 to TRBJ2-5; D is possibly TRBD1 or TRBD2 (5 bases each). The CDR3 totals 13 residues. Germline assignment: CDR1 LNHNV and CDR2 YYDKDF (reference sequence). Between the trimmed V and J ends, which lost 5 bases and 5 bases, there was a span of 12 bases. The CDR3 nucleotides read TGTGCCACCAGCTCCGGGGCGAAGGAGACCCAGTACTTC. It yields the protein CATSSGAKETQYF.

The rearrangement links TRBV6-5 to TRBJ2-1; D perhaps matches TRBD2 (7 bases). V was cut by 6 bases and J by 4 bases, with 16 bases left in between. Germline CDR1 reads MNHEY; CDR2 reads SVGAGI. The CDR3 consists of 15 residues. CDR3 nucleotides: TGTGCCAGCAGACCTACTGCGGGGGCTTACAATGAGCAGTTCTTC. This codes for CASRPTAGAYNEQFF.

The chain recombines TRBV9 with TRBJ2-3; no clear D gene. V was pared by 4 bases and J by 2 bases, with 14 bases between. The CDR3 is made up of 15 amino acids. The V gene's germline CDR1 is SGDLS and CDR2 YYNGEE. This CDR3 is CASSPQGRATDTQYF. The CDR3 DNA sequence: TGTGCCAGCAGCCCACAAGGGCGTGCCACAGATACGCAGTATTTT.

This clonotype has only one observation. The V gene is TRBV11-2, the J gene TRBJ2-1; no firm D call. Germline V gene data show CDR1 as SGHAT and CDR2 as FQNNGV. Between the trimmed V and J ends, which lost 0 bases and 8 bases, there was a span of 5 bases. The CDR3 runs to 12 residues. CDR3 nucleotides: TGTGCCAGCAGCTTAGATCTTGATGAGCAGTTCTTC. It yields the protein CASSLDLDEQFF.

Worth noting for this clonotype: The DNA is omitted, as the CDR3 cannot be located on it reliably, and the CDR3 follows TCRdb's listing. The chain is built from TRBV7-5 and TRBJ2-1. TRBV7-5 is a listed pseudogene. The CDR3 has 16 residues if both end residues are counted. CDR3 sequence: CISVPATRTNLNEQFF.

The V gene is TRBV7-9, the J gene TRBJ2-7, with D possibly being TRBD1 (7 bases). CDR1 is SEHNR and CDR2 is FQNEAQ in the germline V gene (reference sequence). This CDR3 is 15 amino acids long. Trimming stripped 4 bases from V and 4 bases from J, with 17 bases between. The chain's CDR3 is CASSSPGGGGYEQYF. In DNA form, the CDR3 reads TGTGCCAGCAGCTCCCCAGGGGGAGGTGGTTACGAGCAGTACTTC.

This chain connects TRBV27 to TRBJ1-1; no clear D. The CDR3 totals 14 residues. Trimming pared 2 bases from V and 4 bases from J, leaving 11 bases between. Germline V CDR1 and CDR2: MNHEY, SMNVEV (reference sequence). The CDR3 is CASSLGWASTEAFF. For the CDR3, the DNA is TGTGCCAGCAGTTTAGGGTGGGCGAGCACTGAAGCTTTCTTT.

The rearrangement uses TRBV27 and TRBJ2-7; weak D call: TRBD1 (5 bases). Germline-derived CDR1 and CDR2 are MNHEY and SMNVEV (reference sequence). The CDR3 runs to 14 residues. V was clipped by 5 bases and J by 4 bases, with 15 bases between them. This CDR3 reads CASSQAAGKYEQYF. The CDR3 DNA reads TGTGCCAGCAGTCAAGCAGCAGGGAAATACGAGCAGTACTTC.

The rearrangement joins TRBV7-9 to TRBJ1-2; D remains ambiguous. Germline assignment: CDR1 SEHNR and CDR2 FQNEAQ (reference sequence). V gave up 1 base and J gave up 6 bases, with 6 bases separating them. The CDR3 has 12 residues. The CDR3 loop reads CASSLGANGYTF. CDR3 nucleotide sequence: TGTGCCAGCAGCTTAGGTGCGAATGGCTACACCTTC.

The chain uses TRBV28 and TRBJ2-3; D gene ambiguous. This CDR3 has 16 amino acids. V dropped 4 bases and J dropped 3 bases, with 17 bases sitting between them. The germline gives CDR1 MDHEN, CDR2 SYDVKM. The CDR3 loop reads CASSSPPSRMTDTQYF. In DNA form, the CDR3 reads TGTGCCAGCAGTTCCCCTCCCAGCAGGATGACAGATACGCAGTATTTT.

The rearrangement uses TRBV11-2 and TRBJ2-1, with 8 nucleotides matching TRBD2. J was trimmed by 4 bases and V by 4 bases; bases with no gene match: 9. This CDR3 is 16 amino acids long. Germline V CDR1 and CDR2: SGHAT, FQNNGV. CDR3 amino acids: CASSSPIAGGYNEQFF. The CDR3 nucleotides are TGTGCCAGCAGCTCGCCGATCGCGGGAGGTTACAATGAGCAGTTCTTC. Using reference TRBV11-2 and TRBJ2-1 for the parts outside the CDR3, the full variable domain is EAGVAQSPRYKIIEKRQSVAFWCNPISGHATLYWYQQILGQGPKLLIQFQNNGVVDDSQLPKDRFSAERLKGVDSTLKIQPAKLEDSAVYLCASSSPIAGGYNEQFFGPGTRLTVL.

The rearrangement uses TRBV30 and TRBJ2-7, with 11 bases fitting TRBD2. V lost 2 bases to trimming and J lost 3 bases; unmatched junction nucleotides: 6. Germline values: CDR1 GTSNPN, CDR2 SVGIG (reference sequence). This CDR3 contains 15 residues. The CDR3 sequence: CAWSLALAGVYEQYF. DNA for the CDR3: TGTGCCTGGAGTTTAGCACTAGCGGGAGTCTACGAGCAGTACTTC.

The chain combines TRBV11-1 with TRBJ2-3; perhaps TRBD2 as D (6 bases). V lost 2 bases to trimming and J lost 0 bases, with 12 bases between them. CDR3 length: 16 amino acids. CDR1 and CDR2 (germline): SGHAT, FQDESV (reference sequence). The CDR3 nucleotides are TGTGCCAGCAGCTTATCGAGCGGGTGGAGCACAGATACGCAGTATTTT. Amino acid sequence: CASSLSSGWSTDTQYF.

This chain connects TRBV4-2 to TRBJ2-7; D may be TRBD1 or TRBD2 (5 bases each). Deletions cut 4 bases from V and 7 bases from J, with 20 bases between. The CDR3 spans 15 residues. Per the germline V gene, CDR1 is LGHNA and CDR2 is YNFKEQ. The CDR3 DNA sequence: TGTGCCAGCAGCCCTCGGGTGGGGGATCTGAGGGAGCAGTACTTC. This translates into CASSPRVGDLREQYF.

This chain links TRBV6-2 or TRBV6-3 with TRBJ2-5; D is unclear. The CDR3 extends over 11 amino acids. The V and J ends lost 8 bases and 3 bases respectively, with 7 bases between them. Germline CDR1 MNHEY, CDR2 SVGEGT. The CDR3 reads CASLGEETQYF. In nucleotides, the CDR3 is TGTGCCAGCCTGGGTGAAGAGACCCAGTACTTC.

The chain carries TRBV10-2 and TRBJ2-5; 7 bases map to TRBD2. V dropped 7 bases and J dropped 5; count of bases not matched to a gene: 10. Germline V lookup: CDR1 WSHSY, CDR2 SAAADI. The CDR3 runs to 14 residues. CDR3 DNA: TGCGCCAGCACCTCCAGCGGGGTCGGGGAGACCCAGTACTTC. Protein sequence: CASTSSGVGETQYF.

The rearrangement uses TRBV2 and TRBJ2-7, with D unresolved. In germline, CDR1 is SNHLY, CDR2 FYNNEI. Trimming shortened V by 8 bases and J by 3 bases, and 11 bases separated the two germline ends. The CDR3 contains 12 residues. CDR3 bases: TGTGCCAGCGGCCAGGCGATCTACGAGCAGTACTTC. As protein: CASGQAIYEQYF.

The CDR3 bases are TGTGCCATCAGTGACTTCCTGTTAGGGGAGACCCAGTACTTC. Protein sequence: CAISDFLLGETQYF. The chain carries TRBV10-3 and TRBJ2-5, with D unclear. Trimming shortened V by 3 bases and J by 5 bases, and 13 bases separated the two germline ends. The CDR3 extends over 14 amino acids. Germline V gives CDR1 ENHRY, CDR2 SYGVKD.

The rearrangement uses TRBV19 and TRBJ1-5, with 7 bases aligning to TRBD1. The CDR3 length is 15 residues. Germline loops: CDR1 LNHDA, CDR2 SQIVND (reference sequence). The ends lost 5 bases at V and 0 bases at J; junction bases unmatched: 4. The CDR3 DNA sequence: TGTGCCAGTAGTCTAGGACAGGTTAGCAATCAGCCCCAGCATTTT. Translation: CASSLGQVSNQPQHF.